The TCR beta chain under discussion was sequenced for a study of long-term antiretroviral therapy in people with HIV. With V trimmed by 8 bases and J by 4 bases, 5 bases remained unmatched. The germline V gene has CDR1 SGHVS and CDR2 FQNEAQ. The CDR3 is 14 amino acids. Every sample had about 0.9-10 million cryopreserved PBMC in it before DNA extraction. Sequencing used immunoSEQ v3.0 at survey level. Sequencing was performed with immunoSEQ multiplex PCR; in TCRdb, only in-frame clones are kept and a portion is missing. Of some 28,000 clones listed, over 80% are singletons. The sequence was collected from a man aged 25-45 years with HIV. The specimen comprised unsorted PBMCs, sampled almost 2.9 years after starting antiretroviral therapy. The chain uses TRBV7-8 and TRBJ2-3; 11 positions agree with TRBD1. CDR3 region: CASGTGGSADTQYF. DNA for the CDR3: TGTGCCAGCGGGACAGGGGGAAGCGCAGATACGCAGTATTTT.